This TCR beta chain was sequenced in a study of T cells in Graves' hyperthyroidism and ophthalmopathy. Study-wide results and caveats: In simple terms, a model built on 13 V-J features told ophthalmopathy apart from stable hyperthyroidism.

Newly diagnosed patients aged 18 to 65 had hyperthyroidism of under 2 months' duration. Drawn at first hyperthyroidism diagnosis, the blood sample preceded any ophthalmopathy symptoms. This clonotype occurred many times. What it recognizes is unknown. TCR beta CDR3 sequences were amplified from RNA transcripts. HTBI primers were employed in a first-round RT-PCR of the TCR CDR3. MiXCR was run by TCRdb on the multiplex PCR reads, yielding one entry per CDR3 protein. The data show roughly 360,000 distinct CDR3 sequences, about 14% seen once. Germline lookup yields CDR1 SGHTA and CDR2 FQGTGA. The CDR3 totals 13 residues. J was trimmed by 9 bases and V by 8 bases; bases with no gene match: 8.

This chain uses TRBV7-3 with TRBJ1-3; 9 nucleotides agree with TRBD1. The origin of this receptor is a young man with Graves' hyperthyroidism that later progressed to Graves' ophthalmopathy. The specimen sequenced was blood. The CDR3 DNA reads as TGTGCCAGCCAGGGACAGGGAATCGGCACCATATATTTT. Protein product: CASQGQGIGTIYF. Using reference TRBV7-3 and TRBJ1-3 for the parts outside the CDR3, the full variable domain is GAGVSQTPSNKVTEKGKYVELRCDPISGHTALYWYRQSLGQGPEFLIYFQGTGAADDSGLPNDRFFAVRPEGSVSTLKIQRTERGDSAVYLCASQGQGIGTIYFGEGSWLTVV.